This T cell receptor beta chain was retrieved from a study of T cell changes during pregnancy in multiple sclerosis. This CDR3 has 15 amino acids. Per the germline V gene, CDR1 is LNHDA and CDR2 is SQIVND (reference sequence). V was trimmed by 1 base and J by 0 bases, leaving 9 bases between them. This table comes from immunoSEQ multiplex PCR, and its TCRdb copy is limited to in-frame clones, with some not included. This sample carries 50,000 to 70,000 clones, about 91% of them seen once, and the ten largest clones take approximately 5.3%. This sample comprised CD8+ T cells from peripheral blood mononuclear cells, obtained before pregnancy. The gene calls are TRBV19 and TRBJ1-2, with TRBD1 as a possible D gene (5 bases). The TCR originated in a female donor with multiple sclerosis, enrolled in a pregnancy study. CDR3 residues: CASSIVGVTNYGYTF. The CDR3, as DNA: TGTGCCAGTAGTATAGTAGGGGTTACTAACTATGGCTACACCTTC.